The 24 T cell receptor beta chains in this list originate from one sample, sequenced in a study of blood T cells in healthy people across ages. Using a J-beta primer mix together with a sample-barcoded 5' primer, a second PCR was run for roughly 6 to 11 cycles. TCRdb passed the 5' RACE reads through MiXCR, listing each CDR3 protein once. Among around 1,600,000 distinct CDR3 sequences listed, about 45% were seen once. The specimen was blood. Every receptor here comes from a woman aged 18-29 years in good health.

This clonotype was detected once. The chain couples TRBV2 to TRBJ1-1; unclear D gene. The V gene's germline CDR1 is SNHLY and CDR2 FYNNEI. V lost 4 bases, J lost 1 base, and 13 bases lay in between. The CDR3 loop spans 15 amino acids. CDR3 sequence reads: CASSVQGSQNTEAFF. The CDR3 DNA sequence: TGTGCCAGCAGTGTTCAAGGGAGCCAGAACACTGAAGCTTTCTTT.

This clonotype was seen a handful of times. This rearrangement joins TRBV4-1 to TRBJ1-5, with D maybe TRBD1 (5 bases). The closer fit of TRBJ2-3 to the DNA end suggests the J call may be wrong. The CDR3 consists of 16 residues. Germline V gene sequence: CDR1 MGHRA, CDR2 YSYEKL. The chain's CDR3 is CASSQGLRGRNQPQYF. CDR3 DNA: TGCGCCAGCAGCCAAGGATTAAGGGGTAGGAATCAGCCCCAGTATTTT.

The V call is TRBV7-2, the J call TRBJ2-7, with TRBD1 identical over 7 bases. CDR3 length equals 15 residues. Germline loops: CDR1 SGHTA, CDR2 FQGNSA. With V trimmed by 1 base and J by 7 bases, 10 bases remained unmatched. Here the CDR3 reads CASSLGQGLNNEQYF. Written as DNA, the CDR3 is TGTGCCAGCAGCTTAGGACAGGGATTGAACAATGAGCAGTACTTC.

The chain employs TRBV30 and TRBJ2-5, with 7 positions matching TRBD2. V was clipped by 1 base and J by 4 bases; unmatched bases: 0. CDR1 and CDR2 (germline): GTSNPN, SVGIG (reference sequence). This CDR3 has 12 amino acids. DNA for the CDR3: TGTGCCTGGAGTGCGGGGGGAGAGACCCAGTACTTC. Amino acid sequence: CAWSAGGETQYF.

The chain couples TRBV15 to TRBJ2-6; D unresolved. CDR3 length: 14 residues. V lost 6 bases and J lost 3, with 9 bases in between. The V gene's germline CDR1 is LNHNV and CDR2 YYDKDF (reference sequence). In DNA, the CDR3 is TGTGCCACCAGTCCCCGGGTTGGGGCCAACGTCCTGACTTTC. As protein: CATSPRVGANVLTF.

This clonotype showed up many times. The CDR3 nucleotides are TGTGCCACCAGATCAGACGGCGAAGCCAAAAACATTCAGTACTTC. Translated: CATRSDGEAKNIQYF. The rearrangement uses TRBV15 and TRBJ2-4, with D unresolved. CDR1 and CDR2 from the germline V gene are LNHNV and YYDKDF (reference sequence). This CDR3 contains 15 residues. Between the trimmed V and J ends, which lost 6 bases and 0 bases, there was a span of 12 bases.

This rearrangement joins TRBV24-1 to TRBJ2-1; tentative D call: TRBD2 (6 bases). This CDR3 comprises 15 residues. V was shortened by 5 bases and J by 0 bases, with 10 bases between the two germline ends. CDR1 is KGHDR, CDR2 SFDVKD, per germline. For the CDR3, the DNA is TGTGCCACCAGTGTTGGAGGGAGCTCCTACAATGAGCAGTTCTTC. This encodes CATSVGGSSYNEQFF.

The chain uses TRBV20-1 and TRBJ2-1; tentative D call: TRBD2 (5 bases). Trimming took 3 bases from V and 6 from J, leaving 15 bases between them. CDR3 length equals 14 residues. CDR1 and CDR2 (germline): DFQATT, SNEGSKA (reference sequence). Here the CDR3 DNA reads TGCAGTGCTAGTATCCCGGGAATGGGCAATGAGCAGTTCTTC. This encodes CSASIPGMGNEQFF.

For the CDR3, the DNA is TGTGCCAGCAGCCTCTACCAGAATGAGCAGTTCTTC. Its protein is CASSLYQNEQFF. V and J are TRBV6-2 or TRBV6-3 and TRBJ2-1; D is uncertain. The CDR3 has 12 residues. V was shortened by 6 bases and J by 7 bases, with 10 bases between the two germline ends. In germline, CDR1 is MNHEY, CDR2 SVGEGT.

The rearrangement links TRBV10-3 to TRBJ2-5; D unclear. The CDR3 consists of 13 residues. V lost 2 bases and J lost 1, with 5 bases in between. Germline CDR1 reads ENHRY; CDR2 reads SYGVKD. The CDR3 here is CAISEGFQETQYF. As DNA, the CDR3 is TGTGCCATCAGTGAGGGGTTCCAAGAGACCCAGTACTTC.

This clonotype was detected a few times. The V call is TRBV12-3 or TRBV12-4, the J call TRBJ1-1; D is perhaps TRBD1 (6 bases). The CDR3 covers 18 residues. Trimming removed 0 bases from V and 1 base from J, with 18 bases in between. The CDR3 loop is CASSLAQTGRSPNTEAFF. As DNA, the CDR3 is TGTGCCAGCAGTTTAGCGCAGACAGGCCGGTCCCCGAACACTGAAGCTTTCTTT.

This clonotype was detected only a few times. The V and J genes are TRBV28 and TRBJ1-2; no clear D. The CDR3 length is 12 residues. V was pared by 6 bases and J by 7 bases, with 12 bases between. Germline V CDR1 and CDR2: MDHEN, SYDVKM. CDR3 nucleotide sequence: TGTGCCAGCAGCGCGACTTTGAGTGGCTACACCTTC. Residues: CASSATLSGYTF.

This clonotype was counted a few times. This rearrangement joins TRBV6-2 or TRBV6-3 to TRBJ2-7; 9 bases map to TRBD2. V lost 0 bases and J lost 2; bases outside the gene matches: 5. The CDR3 is 16 amino acids. Germline values: CDR1 MNHEY, CDR2 SVGEGT. The CDR3 DNA sequence: TGTGCCAGCAGTTACTCGAGACTAGCGGCCACCTACGAGCAGTACTTC. As protein: CASSYSRLAATYEQYF.

This clonotype has a handful of counts. This chain links TRBV18 with TRBJ2-3; 7 positions match TRBD2. The V and J ends lost 3 bases and 4 bases, in that order; junction bases with no gene match: 4. CDR3 size: 14 residues. Germline V CDR1 and CDR2: KGHSH, LQKENI. CDR3 sequence: CASSPTSAADTQYF. In DNA, the CDR3 is TGTGCCAGCTCACCCACTAGCGCCGCAGATACGCAGTATTTT.

The V and J genes are TRBV4-3 and TRBJ2-3; no definite D call. Germline-derived CDR1 and CDR2 are LGHNA and YSLEER. The CDR3 is 14 residues long. V lost 1 base, J lost 5 bases, and 10 bases lay in between. In DNA form, the CDR3 reads TGCGCCAGCAGCCAAGGTTCGGCAATAGATACGCAGTATTTT. Protein: CASSQGSAIDTQYF.

The chain uses TRBV25-1 and TRBJ1-5; 8 bases align to TRBD1. V dropped 4 bases and J dropped 0; count of bases not matched to a gene: 5. CDR1 is MGHDK and CDR2 is SYGVNS in the germline V gene. This CDR3 has 16 residues. This CDR3 reads CASSGEDRASNQPQHF. CDR3 nucleotide sequence: TGTGCCAGCAGTGGAGAGGACAGGGCTAGCAATCAGCCCCAGCATTTT.

This clonotype occurred once. V and J are TRBV9 and TRBJ2-3; TRBD2 matches at 8 bases. The CDR3 covers 17 residues. Germline CDR1 reads SGDLS; CDR2 reads YYNGEE. Losses at the gene ends were 3 bases for V and 2 bases for J; bases not matched to a gene: 11. The CDR3 loop is CASSEKPLADYTDTQYF. Written as DNA, the CDR3 is TGTGCCAGCAGCGAGAAACCACTAGCGGACTACACAGATACGCAGTATTTT. Complete variable domain (other parts from reference TRBV9 and TRBJ2-3): DSGVTQTPKHLITATGQRVTLRCSPRSGDLSVYWYQQSLDQGLQFLIQYYNGEERAKGNILERFSAQQFPDLHSELNLSSLELGDSALYFCASSEKPLADYTDTQYFGPGTRLTVL.

Worth noting for this clonotype: This may be a read error: a much more frequent sequence differs by one nucleotide. This chain links TRBV12-3 or TRBV12-4 with TRBJ2-5, with D tentatively TRBD2 (5 bases). Trimming removed 6 bases at V and 11 bases at J, with 19 bases between. The CDR3 spans 13 residues. The chain's CDR3 is CASSPLANNEQYF. The CDR3 coding sequence is TGTGCCAGCAGCCCCCTAGCAAACAATGAGCAGTACTTC.

This chain links TRBV29-1 with TRBJ1-5, with TRBD1 matching 7 bases. The CDR3 loop spans 14 amino acids. V trimming: 6 bases; J trimming: 3 bases; junction bases outside the gene matches: 8. From germline, CDR1 is SQVTM and CDR2 ANQGSEA. The CDR3 coding sequence is TGCAGCGTAGCTACAGGGGTGTTCAATCAGCCCCAGCATTTT. Its protein is CSVATGVFNQPQHF.

The J gene is TRBJ2-3, the V gene TRBV6-2 or TRBV6-3; D is ambiguous. The V end lost 7 bases, the J end lost 3 bases, and 17 bases lay between the germline ends. CDR1 and CDR2 from the germline V gene are MNHEY and SVGEGT. This CDR3 has 15 residues. CDR3 region: CASTASHRETDTQYF. The CDR3 region has the DNA TGTGCCAGCACCGCGTCCCACCGCGAGACAGATACGCAGTATTTT.

This clonotype was found a few times. The chain employs TRBV4-2 and TRBJ2-3; 8 bases fit TRBD2. CDR1 LGHNA and CDR2 YNFKEQ come from the germline V gene. V shed 4 bases and J 6 bases; nucleotides not matched to a gene: 15. The CDR3 is made up of 17 amino acids. CDR3 loop: CASSPLLDGRARDTQYF. CDR3 coding DNA: TGTGCCAGCAGCCCCCTTCTAGACGGGAGGGCTAGGGATACGCAGTATTTT.

The chain joins TRBV27 to TRBJ2-6; D might be TRBD1 (6 bases). Germline V gene lookup returns CDR1 MNHEY and CDR2 SMNVEV (reference sequence). V gave up 6 bases and J gave up 2 bases, with 11 bases separating them. The CDR3 is made up of 15 amino acids. This CDR3 is CASRDRRAGANVLTF. For the CDR3, the DNA is TGTGCCAGCAGAGACAGGCGAGCTGGGGCCAACGTCCTGACTTTC. Full variable domain (missing parts from reference TRBV27 and TRBJ2-6): EAQVTQNPRYLITVTGKKLTVTCSQNMNHEYMSWYRQDPGLGLRQIYYSMNVEVTDKGDVPEGYKVSRKEKRNFPLILESPSPNQTSLYFCASRDRRAGANVLTFGAGSRLTVL.

This clonotype occurred a few times. The chain recombines TRBV13 with TRBJ2-7; D not resolved. There are 14 residues in the CDR3. V dropped 5 bases and J dropped 2 bases, with 13 bases sitting between them. Looked up from germline, CDR1 is PRHDT and CDR2 is FYEKMQ (reference sequence). The CDR3 coding sequence is TGTGCCAGCAGCGGAACAGTAAGGGCCTACGAGCAGTACTTC. Translating gives CASSGTVRAYEQYF.

The chain combines TRBV20-1 with TRBJ1-5; D not resolved. The germline CDR1 and CDR2 sequences are DFQATT and SNEGSKA (reference sequence). V was cut by 8 bases and J by 2 bases, with 10 bases left in between. The CDR3 extends over 12 amino acids. The CDR3 DNA reads TGCAGTTTAAGGGAGGGCAATCAGCCCCAGCATTTT. This codes for CSLREGNQPQHF.